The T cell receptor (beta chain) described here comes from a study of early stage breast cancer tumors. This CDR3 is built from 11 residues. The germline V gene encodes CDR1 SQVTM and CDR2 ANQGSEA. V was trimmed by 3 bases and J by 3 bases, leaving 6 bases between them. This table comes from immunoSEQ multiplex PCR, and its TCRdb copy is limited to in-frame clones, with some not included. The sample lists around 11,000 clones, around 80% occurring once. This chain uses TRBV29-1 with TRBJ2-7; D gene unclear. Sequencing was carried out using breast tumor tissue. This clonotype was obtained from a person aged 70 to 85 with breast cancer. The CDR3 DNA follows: TGCAGCGTTGAGGAGAACTACGAGCAGTACTTC. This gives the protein CSVEENYEQYF.